A selection of T cell receptor beta chains follows, all from one sample in a study of CD8+CD57+ T cells in acquired aplastic anemia. TCRdb analysed the reads with MiXCR anew, one entry per CDR3 protein. The repertoire holds around 80,000 distinct CDR3 sequences, just over 70% seen once, with about 82% in the top ten. The sequenced sample was sorted CD4+, CD8+, or CD8+CD57+ T cells (not recorded which) from PBMCs. The receptor set was obtained from a human donor with aplastic anemia. Both conserved end residues are part of each CDR3. The D gene is left open where the match is weak. The size of a clone is reported for some rows only, either as once, few or many, or as a class for expanded clones.

.	.	TRBV10-3	TRBJ2-5	TGTGCCATCAGTAGCAGTAGCCGGGAGACTCAGTACTTC	CAISSSSRETQYF
.	.	TRBV19	TRBJ1-1	TGTGCCAGTAGTATACGGGCGGGGAACACTGAAGCTTTCTTT	CASSIRAGNTEAFF
.	.	TRBV12-3/TRBV12-4	TRBJ2-3	TGTGCCAGCAGTTTAAGCCTGGGGGGTTACGAGCAGTATTTT	CASSLSLGGYEQYF
.	TRBD1	TRBV29-1	TRBJ2-2	TGCAGCGTTGTACAGGGGTCGATCGGGGAGCTGTTTTTT	CSVVQGSIGELFF
.	TRBD2	TRBV19	TRBJ2-2	TGTGCCAGTATTGAGACTAGCGGGGGTTCGAACACCGGGGAGCTGTTTTTT	CASIETSGGSNTGELFF
.	.	TRBV7-8	TRBJ2-5	TGTGCCAGCAGCCCCGGGACCCAGAGATGGGAGACCCAGTACTTC	CASSPGTQRWETQYF
.	.	TRBV7-8	TRBJ1-1	TGTGCCAGCAGCTTAGGATCCCAGAACACTGAAGCTTTCTTT	CASSLGSQNTEAFF
.	.	TRBV5-1	TRBJ1-1	TGCGCCAGCAGCTTGGTGTTGGGAAACACTGAAGCTTTCTTT	CASSLVLGNTEAFF
many	.	TRBV7-9	TRBJ2-2	TGTGCCAGCAGCTCTCCGTTCGGGGGGGAGCTGTTTTTT	CASSSPFGGELFF
.	.	TRBV7-3	TRBJ1-2	TGTGCCAGCAGCTTAGGAGTCGGTAACTATGGCTACACCTTC	CASSLGVGNYGYTF
.	.	TRBV7-9	TRBJ1-2	TGTGCCAGCAGCCATACAGGGAGTAACTATGGCTACACCTTC	CASSHTGSNYGYTF
.	TRBD1	TRBV2	TRBJ1-5	TGTGCCAGCAGTGAAAGGGGGGACAGGGGGCGTTATCAGCCCCAGCATTTT	CASSERGDRGRYQPQHF
.	.	TRBV14	TRBJ2-7	TGTGCCAGCAGCGTAGGGGGGGAGTACCCTAGCGAGCAGTACTTC	CASSVGGEYPSEQYF
.	.	TRBV15	TRBJ1-4	TGTGCCACCAGCAGAGATTTGGCAGCAAATGAAAAACTGTTTTTT	CATSRDLAANEKLFF
.	.	TRBV2	TRBJ2-7	TGTGCCAGCAGTGAAGTGGGATTCGAGCAGTACTTC	CASSEVGFEQYF
.	TRBD1	TRBV7-8	TRBJ1-3	TGTGCCAGCAGCTTAGTCCGACAGGGCTACGGAAACACCATATATTTT	CASSLVRQGYGNTIYF
.	TRBD1	TRBV6-5	TRBJ1-6	TGTGCCAGCAGTTCAGCGGACAGGGCGCTTAATTCACCCCTCCACTTT	CASSSADRALNSPLHF
.	TRBD2	TRBV11-1	TRBJ2-1	TGTGCCAGCAGCTACCCGACTAGCGGGACGGATGAGCAGTTCTTC	CASSYPTSGTDEQFF
.	.	TRBV7-6	TRBJ2-7	TGTGCCAGCAGCTACCCCGGCGGCTCCTACGAGCAGTACTTC	CASSYPGGSYEQYF
few	TRBD1	TRBV15	TRBJ1-4	TGTGCCACCAGCTCTCACGTGACAGGGGCGGATGAAAAACTGTTTTTT	CATSSHVTGADEKLFF
.	.	TRBV11-3	TRBJ2-6	TGTGCCAGCATCTCGGTGAACAGGGCTGGGGCCAACGTCCTGACTTTC	CASISVNRAGANVLTF
.	.	TRBV7-3	TRBJ2-2	TGTGCCAGCAGCTCTGGACTGGGCACCGGGGAGCTGTTTTTT	CASSSGLGTGELFF
.	TRBD2	TRBV20-1	TRBJ2-7	TGCAGCCAAGCGGGAGGCCTTTACGAGCAGTACTTC	CSQAGGLYEQYF
.	TRBD1	TRBV25-1	TRBJ1-3	TGTGCCAAAGGACAGGGGAGCTCTGGAAACACCATATATTTT	CAKGQGSSGNTIYF
.	TRBD1	TRBV15	TRBJ2-7	TGTGCCACCAGCACGAGGGACGGGACAGGCAGTTACGAGCAGTACTTC	CATSTRDGTGSYEQYF
.	.	TRBV24-1	TRBJ2-3	TGTGCCACCGTTCCGGGGTCCGGAAATACGCAGTATTTT	CATVPGSGNTQYF
.	.	TRBV19	TRBJ2-5	TGTGCCAGTAGTTATTCCAGGACCTCGACCACGTGGTACTTC	CASSYSRTSTTWYF
.	.	TRBV12-3/TRBV12-4	TRBJ1-3	TGTGCCAGCAGTTTCAGTTACCCTGGAAACACCATATATTTT	CASSFSYPGNTIYF
few	.	TRBV20-1	TRBJ2-7	TGCAGTGCTAGAGCGTCCTCATGGGGCGAGCAGTACTTC	CSARASSWGEQYF
.	.	TRBV12-3/TRBV12-4	TRBJ1-2	TGTGCCAGTATCCGACGGGGTAACTATGGCTACACCTTC	CASIRRGNYGYTF
.	TRBD1	TRBV25-1	TRBJ2-3	TGTGCCAGTTCTCGGACAGGGGGAATCACAGATACGCAGTATTTT	CASSRTGGITDTQYF
.	.	TRBV20-1	TRBJ1-1	TGCAGTGCCCAGGCCACTGAAGCTTTCTTT	CSAQATEAFF
few	.	TRBV20-1	TRBJ2-1	TGCAGTGCTAGAGTGGCCGACAATGAGCAGTTCTTC	CSARVADNEQFF
.	TRBD1	TRBV5-6	TRBJ2-3	TGTGCCAGCAGCTTGGGGACAGGACGCACAGATACGCAGTATTTT	CASSLGTGRTDTQYF
.	TRBD1	TRBV29-1	TRBJ2-1	TGCAGCGGGGGACAGCGGAATGAGCAGTTCTTC	CSGGQRNEQFF
many	.	TRBV11-1	TRBJ2-7	TGTGCCAGCAGCTTACCTCCAGCGCTCGAGCAGTACTTC	CASSLPPALEQYF
.	TRBD1	TRBV5-1	TRBJ1-6	TGCGCCAGCAGCTTGACCTCGGGACAGAATAATTCACCCCTCCACTTT	CASSLTSGQNNSPLHF
many	.	TRBV11-3	TRBJ2-7	TGTGCCAGCAGCGGGGGATACGGGAAAATCTACGAGCAGTACTTC	CASSGGYGKIYEQYF
.	.	TRBV10-3	TRBJ1-5	TGTGCCATCAGTGAACCCGGGGGCAATCAGCCCCAGCATTTT	CAISEPGGNQPQHF
.	TRBD2	TRBV7-7	TRBJ2-1	TGTGCTAGCAGCTTAGCGGGGACAAATGAGCAGTTCTTC	CASSLAGTNEQFF
.	.	TRBV19	TRBJ2-3	TGTGCCAGTAGAGGACAGAGCACAGATACGCAGTATTTT	CASRGQSTDTQYF
.	.	TRBV7-9	TRBJ2-5	TGTGCCAGCAGCTTAGATGGCAGACAAGAGACCCAGTACTTC	CASSLDGRQETQYF
many	TRBD2	TRBV2	TRBJ2-1	TGTGCCAGCAGTGAACTGGCTAGCGGGAGGGTCTACAATGAGCAGTTCTTC	CASSELASGRVYNEQFF
.	TRBD2	TRBV11-2	TRBJ2-3	TGTGCCAGCACCCTCGGACTAGCGGGTCCCAAAAAGGGTACGCAGTATTTT	CASTLGLAGPKKGTQYF